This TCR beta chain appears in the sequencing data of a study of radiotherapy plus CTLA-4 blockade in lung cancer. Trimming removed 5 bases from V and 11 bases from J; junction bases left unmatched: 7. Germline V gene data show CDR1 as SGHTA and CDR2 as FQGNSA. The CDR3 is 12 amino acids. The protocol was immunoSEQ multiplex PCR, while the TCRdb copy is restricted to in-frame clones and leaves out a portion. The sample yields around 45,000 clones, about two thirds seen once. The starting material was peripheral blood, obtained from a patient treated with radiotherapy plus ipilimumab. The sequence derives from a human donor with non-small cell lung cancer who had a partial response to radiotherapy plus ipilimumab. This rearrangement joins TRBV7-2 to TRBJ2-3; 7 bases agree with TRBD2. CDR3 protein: CASSPTSLEQYF. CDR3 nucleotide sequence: TGTGCCAGCAGCCCGACTAGCCTAGAGCAGTATTTT. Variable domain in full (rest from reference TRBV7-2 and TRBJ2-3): GAGVSQSPSNKVTEKGKDVELRCDPISGHTALYWYRQSLGQGLEFLIYFQGNSAPDKSGLPSDRFSAERTGGSVSTLTIQRTQQEDSAVYLCASSPTSLEQYFGPGTRLTVL.